Sequencing of this TCR beta chain was carried out in a study of T cell responses to AZD1222 COVID-19 vaccine. General study findings and limits: Epitopes outside B.1.351 and B.1.1.7 mutated regions reportedly drew nearly half of spike TCRs.

Libraries were prepared by immunoSEQ multiplex PCR; TCRdb keeps only in-frame clonotypes and omits some of them. Of 90,000 to 150,000 clones detected, roughly 89% appear once; the ten largest clones hold 8.4%. In the case of this clone: Its antigen is undetermined.

The V and J ends lost 5 bases and 0 bases respectively, with 8 bases between them. Germline CDR1 is ENHRY and CDR2 is SYGVKD. CDR3 size: 14 residues. The clonotype was recovered from an adult in good health. Specimen: peripheral blood, collected on day 0 of AZD1222 vaccination. The chain employs TRBV10-3 and TRBJ1-3, with no clear D. The CDR3, as DNA: TGTGCCATCAGTCTGGACTTCTCTGGAAACACCATATATTTT. It translates to CAISLDFSGNTIYF.